The 19 T cell receptor beta chains below come from one sample, sequenced in a study of shared clonotypes between healthy human individuals. Clones were sequenced by immunoSEQ multiplex PCR, and TCRdb holds only the in-frame ones, with some missing. Among approximately 1.5 million clones listed, approximately 98.5% were seen once. The source material was naive CD4+ T cells sorted from blood. Noted subset: CD45RA+ positively selected. These receptors were collected from a young man in good health.

The V and J genes are TRBV7-2 and TRBJ2-1; 8 nucleotides line up with TRBD2. The CDR3 is made up of 15 amino acids. V shed 5 bases, J shed 1 base, and the junction held 4 bases outside the gene matches. The germline gives CDR1 SGHTA, CDR2 FQGNSA. CDR3 DNA: TGTGCCAGCAGCGGTTTAGCGGGATCCTACAATGAGCAGTTCTTC. Protein sequence: CASSGLAGSYNEQFF.

The J gene is TRBJ2-7, the V gene TRBV27; TRBD2 matches 10 bases. The length of the CDR3 is 14 residues. Germline loops: CDR1 MNHEY, CDR2 SMNVEV (reference sequence). Trimming cost V 8 bases and J 5 bases; bases outside gene matches: 9. CDR3 sequence reads: CASGKLAGWNEQYF. CDR3 sequence (DNA): TGTGCCAGCGGGAAACTAGCGGGATGGAACGAGCAGTACTTC.

V usage is TRBV5-1 and J usage is TRBJ2-6; 8 bases map to TRBD2. Germline V CDR1 and CDR2: SGHRS, YFSETQ. CDR3 length equals 19 residues. The J segment lost 0 bases and the V segment lost 0 bases, leaving 8 bases of the junction unmatched. Here the CDR3 DNA reads TGCGCCAGCAGCTTGGGAGCGGGAGAGATCCTCTCTGGGGCCAACGTCCTGACTTTC. Encoded protein: CASSLGAGEILSGANVLTF.

The chain combines TRBV11-2 with TRBJ2-1; 7 positions agree with TRBD1. The CDR3 has 14 amino acids. V gave up 1 base and J gave up 6 bases; unmatched junction bases: 3. From germline, CDR1 is SGHAT and CDR2 FQNNGV. Here the CDR3 DNA reads TGTGCCAGCAGCTTAGTACCAGGGGGCAATGAGCAGTTCTTC. Protein: CASSLVPGGNEQFF.

V and J are TRBV18 and TRBJ2-3; TRBD1 matches 7 bases. The junction had 8 bases not matched to a gene; V was cut back by 1 base and J by 4 bases. The CDR3 covers 16 residues. The germline V gene has CDR1 KGHSH and CDR2 LQKENI. The CDR3 is CASSPQSTGASDTQYF. DNA for the CDR3: TGTGCCAGCTCACCACAATCAACAGGGGCCTCAGATACGCAGTATTTT.

This sequence joins TRBV5-4 and TRBJ2-5; D is possibly TRBD1 or TRBD2 (6 bases each). V was clipped by 2 bases and J by 1 base, with 12 bases between them. Germline V gene data show CDR1 as SGHNT and CDR2 as YYREEE (reference sequence). The CDR3 length is 15 residues. CDR3 nucleotides: TGTGCCAGCAGCTTCGAAAGGGGGGTCCAAGAGACCCAGTACTTC. It translates to CASSFERGVQETQYF.

The chain carries TRBV28 and TRBJ2-1; 11 bases are shared with TRBD2. CDR1 and CDR2 (germline): MDHEN, SYDVKM. The J segment lost 0 bases and the V segment lost 0 bases, leaving 13 bases of the junction unmatched. The CDR3 length is 21 residues. In DNA form, the CDR3 reads TGTGCCAGCAGTTTATGGAGTGGTGGGACTAGCGGCCTGAGCTCCTACAATGAGCAGTTCTTC. It is translated as CASSLWSGGTSGLSSYNEQFF.

This chain links TRBV2 with TRBJ2-5, with TRBD2 matching 9 bases. V was clipped by 5 bases and J by 4 bases; unmatched bases: 8. The germline CDR1 and CDR2 sequences are SNHLY and FYNNEI. This CDR3 comprises 15 residues. The CDR3 DNA sequence: TGTGCCAGCAGTCCCCGGACTAGCGTTGGAGAGACCCAGTACTTC. Translation: CASSPRTSVGETQYF.

V and J are TRBV9 and TRBJ2-5, with 7 positions matching TRBD1. The germline V gene encodes CDR1 SGDLS and CDR2 YYNGEE. The CDR3 totals 17 residues. With V trimmed by 0 bases and J by 5 bases, 13 bases remained unmatched. CDR3 nucleotides: TGTGCCAGCAGCGTAGACCCGGGACAGTCTGTGTTGGAGACCCAGTACTTC. Amino acid sequence: CASSVDPGQSVLETQYF. Filled out from reference TRBV9 and TRBJ2-5, the complete variable domain reads DSGVTQTPKHLITATGQRVTLRCSPRSGDLSVYWYQQSLDQGLQFLIQYYNGEERAKGNILERFSAQQFPDLHSELNLSSLELGDSALYFCASSVDPGQSVLETQYFGPGTRLLVL.

The rearrangement links TRBV10-3 to TRBJ2-7; 10 bases are a match to TRBD2. V was pared by 10 bases and J by 1 base, with 4 bases of the junction left unmatched. The CDR3 covers 13 residues. Germline CDR1 ENHRY, CDR2 SYGVKD. CDR3 in amino acids: CATRTSGSYEQYF. The CDR3 coding sequence is TGTGCCACGAGGACTAGCGGTTCCTACGAGCAGTACTTC.

The CDR3 DNA reads as TGCGCCAGCAGTCCGTTGGGGTGGGAGAATGAAGCTTTCTTT. This gives the protein CASSPLGWENEAFF. The J gene is TRBJ1-1, the V gene TRBV5-1, with D unclear. The CDR3 is 14 amino acids. Germline CDR1 and CDR2: SGHRS and YFSETQ. V shed 5 bases and J shed 7 bases, with 18 bases lying between them.

The V and J genes are TRBV29-1 and TRBJ1-3, with 7 bases that match TRBD1. The CDR3 length is 13 residues. Germline V gene sequence: CDR1 SQVTM, CDR2 ANQGSEA. Trimming removed 4 bases from V and 2 bases from J; junction bases left unmatched: 2. The CDR3 region is CSVAQGTGNTIYF. The CDR3 coding sequence is TGCAGCGTTGCACAGGGGACTGGAAACACCATATATTTT.

V and J are TRBV10-3 and TRBJ2-6, with D tentatively TRBD2 (5 bases). Trimming removed 5 bases from V and 2 bases from J, with 10 bases in between. This CDR3 is built from 15 residues. Germline CDR1 is ENHRY and CDR2 is SYGVKD. Here the CDR3 DNA reads TGTGCCATCAGTAGATCGGGGACTGGGGCCAACGTCCTGACTTTC. Translation: CAISRSGTGANVLTF.

V usage is TRBV18 and J usage is TRBJ1-2; TRBD1 might be the D (5 bases). CDR3 size: 15 residues. Trimming took 0 bases from V and 8 from J, leaving 16 bases between them. From germline, CDR1 is KGHSH and CDR2 LQKENI. CDR3 residues: CASSPPTGSLGGYTF. The DNA for the CDR3 is TGTGCCAGCTCACCACCTACAGGAAGCTTAGGAGGCTACACCTTC.

The chain combines TRBV5-4 with TRBJ2-7; D tentatively reads TRBD1 or TRBD2 (5 bases each). The length of the CDR3 is 13 residues. The V end lost 4 bases, the J end lost 3 bases, and 11 bases lay between the germline ends. From germline, CDR1 is SGHNT and CDR2 YYREEE (reference sequence). CDR3 protein: CASSLTGLYEQYF. DNA for the CDR3: TGTGCCAGCAGCCTTACGGGGCTCTACGAGCAGTACTTC.

The chain joins TRBV5-5 to TRBJ2-1; D is perhaps TRBD1 (6 bases). Germline CDR1 reads SGHKS; CDR2 reads YYEKEE (reference sequence). The CDR3 runs 14 residues. Trimming shortened V by 4 bases and J by 2 bases, and 10 bases separated the two germline ends. The CDR3 region has the DNA TGTGCCAGCAGCGCCAGACAGGCCTACAATGAGCAGTTCTTC. Protein sequence: CASSARQAYNEQFF.

The rearrangement joins TRBV28 to TRBJ1-3, with D maybe TRBD1 (6 bases). Germline-derived CDR1 and CDR2 are MDHEN and SYDVKM. V was shortened by 3 bases and J by 8 bases, with 17 bases between the two germline ends. CDR3 size: 15 residues. CDR3 region: CASSLRGAQGYTIYF. The CDR3 DNA is TGTGCCAGCAGTTTGCGGGGGGCGCAGGGTTACACCATATATTTT.

This sequence joins TRBV5-1 and TRBJ1-1, with D unresolved. CDR3 length: 14 residues. Germline values: CDR1 SGHRS, CDR2 YFSETQ. Trimming shortened V by 4 bases and J by 1 base, and 11 bases separated the two germline ends. Here the CDR3 reads CASSRTFENTEAFF. The CDR3 DNA sequence: TGCGCCAGCAGCCGCACCTTTGAGAACACTGAAGCTTTCTTT.

V and J are TRBV7-9 and TRBJ2-1, with D perhaps matching TRBD1 or TRBD2 (5 bases each). The CDR3 spans 15 residues. Trimming removed 2 bases at V and 5 bases at J, with 13 bases between. Germline assignment: CDR1 SEHNR and CDR2 FQNEAQ (reference sequence). The CDR3 bases are TGTGCCAGCAGCTTAACCCAGGGACCACACAATGAGCAGTTCTTC. This gives the protein CASSLTQGPHNEQFF.